These T cell receptor beta chains were read from a single sample in a study of response to subunit inactivated influenza vaccine. TCRdb analysed the RT-PCR reads with MiXCR anew, one entry per CDR3 protein. Among roughly 780,000 distinct CDR3 sequences listed, approximately 17% were seen once. The input for sequencing was PBMCs from blood, taken about 5 days after vaccination. These receptors were collected from a man aged 50 to 59 who received an inactivated influenza vaccine. Both conserved end residues are part of each CDR3. Fields, in order: CDR3 DNA, CDR3 protein, V gene, J gene, clone size, D gene. D genes are given only for firm matches. Part of the rows lack a size; the others show once, few, many or a class for expanded clones.

TGTGCCAGCAACCATTATGAGGGGAGGGGAGGCAAAAACATTCAGTACTTC	CASNHYEGRGGKNIQYF	TRBV7-9	TRBJ2-4	few	TRBD2
TGCGCCAGCAGCTTGCAGATAGCGGGAGGGGGTGAGCAGTTCTTC	CASSLQIAGGGEQFF	TRBV5-1	TRBJ2-1	few	TRBD2
TGCAGCGTTGAAAAGGGGGCAGGCACCGGGGATCTGTTTTTT	CSVEKGAGTGDLFF	TRBV29-1	TRBJ2-2	once	TRBD1
TGTGCCAGCAGCTTACAAGGTGGGGAGCAGCCCCAGCATTTT	CASSLQGGEQPQHF	TRBV7-8	TRBJ1-5	few	.
TGTGCCAGCTCGGTGAGGCGCGCGGGGGTAGCCTACGAGCAGTACTTC	CASSVRRAGVAYEQYF	TRBV7-8	TRBJ2-7	.	TRBD2
TGTGCCAGCAGTGATTCGACCGGAGGGACGGCATACAATGAGCAGTTCTTC	CASSDSTGGTAYNEQFF	TRBV25-1	TRBJ2-1	few	.
TGTGCCAGCAGCTTAGGTAGCGGGATGGAAAACAATGAGCAGTTCTTC	CASSLGSGMENNEQFF	TRBV7-9	TRBJ2-1	many	TRBD2
TGTGCCAGCAGTTGGACTAGCGGGATCGCTTCAGAGCAGTACTTC	CASSWTSGIASEQYF	TRBV6-2/TRBV6-3	TRBJ2-7	few	TRBD2
TGTGCCAGCAGCTTGCGCAGGGAGGGGGCTATGAACACTGAAGCTTTCTTT	CASSLRREGAMNTEAFF	TRBV7-8	TRBJ1-1	few	TRBD1
TGTGCCAGCAGCCGCCACTCCGGGACAGGCAGAAGGAACACTGAAGCTTTCTTT	CASSRHSGTGRRNTEAFF	TRBV11-1	TRBJ1-1	.	TRBD1
TGCGCCAGCAGCCAAGATTTTCTAGCGGAAGAGACCCAGTACTTC	CASSQDFLAEETQYF	TRBV4-3	TRBJ2-5	.	TRBD2
TGTGCCAGCAGTCAGGGGGACACTGAAGCTTTCTTT	CASSQGDTEAFF	TRBV12-3/TRBV12-4	TRBJ1-1	many	TRBD1
TGTGCCAGCTCACCAGCCCGACCGAATGAGCAGTTCTTC	CASSPARPNEQFF	TRBV18	TRBJ2-1	.	.
TGTGCCATCAGTGATGGGTCCAGAAATTCACCCCTCCACTTT	CAISDGSRNSPLHF	TRBV10-3	TRBJ1-6	few	.
TGTGCCAGCAGTGCACCGGGACTGAACTTGGTGAGTGAGCAGTTCTTC	CASSAPGLNLVSEQFF	TRBV25-1	TRBJ2-1	.	.
TGTGCCAGCAGTGAAAGCGGGGGGACAGATACGCAGTATTTT	CASSESGGTDTQYF	TRBV27	TRBJ2-3	.	TRBD2
TGTGCCAGCAGCGTAGGGCAGACGAACACCGGGGAGCTGTTTTTT	CASSVGQTNTGELFF	TRBV9	TRBJ2-2	many	.
TGCGCCAGCAGCCAAGACCAGGGGTCCTTTGAGACCCAGTACTTC	CASSQDQGSFETQYF	TRBV4-3	TRBJ2-5	.	.
TGTGCCAGCAGCTCCTGGACAGGGGATGTAGATACGCAGTATTTT	CASSSWTGDVDTQYF	TRBV7-8	TRBJ2-3	.	TRBD1
TGCAGTGCTAGGCCTCCGGGACCCCTCGATCAAAAACTGTTTTTT	CSARPPGPLDQKLFF	TRBV20-1	TRBJ1-4	.	.
TGTGCCAGCAGCTTAACCCCGGACAGGGGGCGCGGTGAGCAGTTCTTC	CASSLTPDRGRGEQFF	TRBV7-2	TRBJ2-1	.	TRBD1
TGCGCCAGCAGCTTACTCGGGACTAGCCCGCAATCCGGGGAGCAGTTCTTC	CASSLLGTSPQSGEQFF	TRBV5-1	TRBJ2-1	few	TRBD2
TGTGCCAGCAGCTTAGATCGAGGGTATGAGCATTTCTTC	CASSLDRGYEHFF	TRBV11-3	TRBJ2-1	.	.
TGTGCCAGCAGTTACAGGGGAGGTTATGGCTACACCTTC	CASSYRGGYGYTF	TRBV12-3/TRBV12-4	TRBJ1-2	many	TRBD1
TGTGCCAGCAGTGAATCGACAGGGCTGGCCGAGACCCAGTACTTC	CASSESTGLAETQYF	TRBV2	TRBJ2-5	few	TRBD1
TGTGCCAGCAGTGAAATCGGTCTAGCGGGGAACGAGCAGTACTTC	CASSEIGLAGNEQYF	TRBV2	TRBJ2-7	few	TRBD2
TGTGCCAGCGGCCGGGGAACTGGCAATCAGCCCCAGCATTTT	CASGRGTGNQPQHF	TRBV6-2/TRBV6-3	TRBJ1-5	.	.